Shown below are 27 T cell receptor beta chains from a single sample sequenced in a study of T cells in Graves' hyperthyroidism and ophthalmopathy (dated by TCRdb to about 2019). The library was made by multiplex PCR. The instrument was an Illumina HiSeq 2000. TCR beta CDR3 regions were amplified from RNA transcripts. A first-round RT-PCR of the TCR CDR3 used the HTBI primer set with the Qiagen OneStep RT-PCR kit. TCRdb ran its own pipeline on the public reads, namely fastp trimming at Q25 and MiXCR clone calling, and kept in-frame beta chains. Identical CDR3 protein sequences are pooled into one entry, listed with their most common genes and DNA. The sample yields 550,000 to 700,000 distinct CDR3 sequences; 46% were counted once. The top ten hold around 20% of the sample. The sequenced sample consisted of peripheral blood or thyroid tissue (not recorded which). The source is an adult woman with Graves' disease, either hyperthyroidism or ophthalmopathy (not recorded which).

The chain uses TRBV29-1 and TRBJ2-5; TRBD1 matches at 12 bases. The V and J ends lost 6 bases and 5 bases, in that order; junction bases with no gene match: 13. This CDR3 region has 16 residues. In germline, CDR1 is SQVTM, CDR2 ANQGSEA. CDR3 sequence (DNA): TGCAGCGTGACCGGGACAGGGGGCTACCCAGGGGAGACCCAGTACTTC. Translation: CSVTGTGGYPGETQYF.

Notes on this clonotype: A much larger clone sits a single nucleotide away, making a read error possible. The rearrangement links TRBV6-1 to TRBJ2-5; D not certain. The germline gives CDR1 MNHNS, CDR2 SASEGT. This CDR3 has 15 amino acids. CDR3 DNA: TGTGCCAGCATTTTCGGCCGGGCTAGACAAGGGACCCAGTACTTC. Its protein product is CASIFGRARQGTQYF.

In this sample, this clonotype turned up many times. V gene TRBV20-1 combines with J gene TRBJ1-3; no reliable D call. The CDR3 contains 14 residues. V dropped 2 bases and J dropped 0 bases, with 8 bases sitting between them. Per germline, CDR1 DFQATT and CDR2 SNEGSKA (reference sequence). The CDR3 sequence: CSARMANSGNTIYF. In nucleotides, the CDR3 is TGCAGTGCTAGAATGGCAAACTCTGGAAACACCATATATTTT.

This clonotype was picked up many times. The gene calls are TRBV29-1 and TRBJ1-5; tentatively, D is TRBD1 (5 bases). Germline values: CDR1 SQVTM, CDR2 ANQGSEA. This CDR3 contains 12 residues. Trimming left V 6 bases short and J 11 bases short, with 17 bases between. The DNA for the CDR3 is TGCAGCGTCGGGACCCGGGTAACGGCCCAGCATTTT. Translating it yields CSVGTRVTAQHF.

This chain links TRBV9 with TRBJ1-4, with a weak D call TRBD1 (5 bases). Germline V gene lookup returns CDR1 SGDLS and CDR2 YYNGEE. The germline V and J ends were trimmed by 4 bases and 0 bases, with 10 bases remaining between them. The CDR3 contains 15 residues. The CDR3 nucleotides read TGTGCCAGCAGCCTGACAGCTGCAACTAATGAAAAACTGTTTTTT. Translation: CASSLTAATNEKLFF.

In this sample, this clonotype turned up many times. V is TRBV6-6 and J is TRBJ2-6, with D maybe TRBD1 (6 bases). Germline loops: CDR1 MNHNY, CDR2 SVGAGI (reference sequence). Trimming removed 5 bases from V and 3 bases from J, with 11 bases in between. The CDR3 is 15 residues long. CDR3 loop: CASSKTGFGANVLTF. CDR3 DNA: TGTGCCAGCAGTAAAACAGGGTTTGGGGCCAACGTCCTGACTTTC.

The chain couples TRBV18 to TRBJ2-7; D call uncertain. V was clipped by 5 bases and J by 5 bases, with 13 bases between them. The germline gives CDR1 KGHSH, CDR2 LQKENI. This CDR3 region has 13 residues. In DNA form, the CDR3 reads TGTGCCAGCTCAGACGACCCGCAAAACGAGCAGTACTTC. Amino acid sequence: CASSDDPQNEQYF.

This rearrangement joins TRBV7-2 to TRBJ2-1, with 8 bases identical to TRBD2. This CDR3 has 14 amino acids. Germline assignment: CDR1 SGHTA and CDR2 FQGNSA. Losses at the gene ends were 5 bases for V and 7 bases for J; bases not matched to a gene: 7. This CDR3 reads CASSASGRRNEQFF. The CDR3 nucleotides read TGTGCCAGCAGCGCAAGCGGGAGAAGAAATGAGCAGTTCTTC.

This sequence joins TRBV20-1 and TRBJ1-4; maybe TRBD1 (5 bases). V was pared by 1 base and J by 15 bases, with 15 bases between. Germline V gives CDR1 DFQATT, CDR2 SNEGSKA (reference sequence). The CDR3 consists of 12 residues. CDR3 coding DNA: TGCAGTGCTAGAGCCCCCGGGGCAGGGATGTTTTTT. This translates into CSARAPGAGMFF.

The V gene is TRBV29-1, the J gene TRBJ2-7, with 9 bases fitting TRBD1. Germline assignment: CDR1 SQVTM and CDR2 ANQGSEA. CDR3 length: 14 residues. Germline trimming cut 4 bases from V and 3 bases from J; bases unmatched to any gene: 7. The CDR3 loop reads CSVGEGQGIYEQYF. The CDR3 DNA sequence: TGCAGCGTTGGGGAGGGACAGGGTATCTACGAGCAGTACTTC.

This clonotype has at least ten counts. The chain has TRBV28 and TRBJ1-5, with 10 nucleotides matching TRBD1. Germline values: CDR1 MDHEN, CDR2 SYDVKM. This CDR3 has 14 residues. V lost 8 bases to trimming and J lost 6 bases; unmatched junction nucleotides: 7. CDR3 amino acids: CASGETGGGQPQHF. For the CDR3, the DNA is TGTGCCAGCGGAGAGACAGGGGGCGGTCAGCCCCAGCATTTT.

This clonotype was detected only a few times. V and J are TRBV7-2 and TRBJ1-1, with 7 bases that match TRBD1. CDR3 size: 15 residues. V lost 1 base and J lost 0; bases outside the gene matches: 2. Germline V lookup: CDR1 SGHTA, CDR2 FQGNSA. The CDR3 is CASSLGGTVNTEAFF. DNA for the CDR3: TGTGCCAGCAGCTTAGGGGGGACAGTGAACACTGAAGCTTTCTTT.

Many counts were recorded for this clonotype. The CDR3: CASSEVSLYQPQHF. The CDR3 nucleotides are TGTGCCAGCAGTGAAGTTTCCCTTTATCAGCCCCAGCATTTT. The chain couples TRBV6-1 to TRBJ1-5, with no clear D. Germline-derived CDR1 and CDR2 are MNHNS and SASEGT. The CDR3 consists of 14 residues. Trimming took 1 base from V and 5 from J, leaving 9 bases between them.

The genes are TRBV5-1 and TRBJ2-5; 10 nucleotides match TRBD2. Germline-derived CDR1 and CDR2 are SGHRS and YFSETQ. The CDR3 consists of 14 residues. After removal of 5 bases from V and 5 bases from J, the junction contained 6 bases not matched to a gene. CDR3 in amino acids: CASRRTSGRETQYF. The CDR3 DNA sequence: TGCGCCAGCAGAAGGACTAGCGGTCGGGAGACCCAGTACTTC.

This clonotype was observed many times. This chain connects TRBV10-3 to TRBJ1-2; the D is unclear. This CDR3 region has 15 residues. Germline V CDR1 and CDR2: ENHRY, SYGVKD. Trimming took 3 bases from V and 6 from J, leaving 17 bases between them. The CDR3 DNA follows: TGTGCCATCAGTGAAGCGGCAGGCGTTACTCATGGCTACACCTTC. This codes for CAISEAAGVTHGYTF.

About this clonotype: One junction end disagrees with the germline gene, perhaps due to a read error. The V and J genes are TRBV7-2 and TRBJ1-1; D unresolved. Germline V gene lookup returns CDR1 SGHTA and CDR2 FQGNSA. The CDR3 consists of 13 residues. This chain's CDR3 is CASSPSRNTEASF. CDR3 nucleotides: TGTGCCAGCAGCCCAAGCCGGAACACTGAAGCTTCCTTT.

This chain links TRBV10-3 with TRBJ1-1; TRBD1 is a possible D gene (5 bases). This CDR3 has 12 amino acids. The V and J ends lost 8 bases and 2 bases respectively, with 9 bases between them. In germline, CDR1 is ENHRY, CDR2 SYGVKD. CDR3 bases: TGTGCCATCGCCGGGACTAACACTGAAGCTTTCTTT. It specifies CAIAGTNTEAFF.

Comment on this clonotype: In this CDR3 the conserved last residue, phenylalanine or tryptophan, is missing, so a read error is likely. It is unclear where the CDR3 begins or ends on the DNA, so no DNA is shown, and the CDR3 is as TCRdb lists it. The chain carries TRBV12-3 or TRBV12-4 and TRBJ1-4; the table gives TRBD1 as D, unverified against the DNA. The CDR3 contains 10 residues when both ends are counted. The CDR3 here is CASTLDRGNY.

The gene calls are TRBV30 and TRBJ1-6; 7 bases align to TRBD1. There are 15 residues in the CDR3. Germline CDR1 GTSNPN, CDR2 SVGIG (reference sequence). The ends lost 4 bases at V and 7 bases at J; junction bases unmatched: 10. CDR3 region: CAWKWGQQRNSPLHF. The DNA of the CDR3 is TGTGCCTGGAAATGGGGACAGCAGAGAAATTCACCCCTCCACTTT.

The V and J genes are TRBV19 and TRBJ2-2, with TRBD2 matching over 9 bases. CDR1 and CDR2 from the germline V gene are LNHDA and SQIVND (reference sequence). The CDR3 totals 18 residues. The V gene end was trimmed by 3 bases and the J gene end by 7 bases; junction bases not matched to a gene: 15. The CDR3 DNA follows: TGTGCCAGTAGTATGGAGTTGAGTAGCGGGAGCGGGAGCGGGGAGCTGTTTTTT. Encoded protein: CASSMELSSGSGSGELFF.

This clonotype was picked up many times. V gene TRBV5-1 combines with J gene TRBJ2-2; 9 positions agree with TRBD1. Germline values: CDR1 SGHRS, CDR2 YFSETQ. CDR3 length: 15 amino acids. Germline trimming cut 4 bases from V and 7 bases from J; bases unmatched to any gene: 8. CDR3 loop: CASSPHRGRSGELFF. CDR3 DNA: TGCGCCAGCAGCCCTCACAGGGGGCGCAGCGGGGAGCTGTTTTTT.

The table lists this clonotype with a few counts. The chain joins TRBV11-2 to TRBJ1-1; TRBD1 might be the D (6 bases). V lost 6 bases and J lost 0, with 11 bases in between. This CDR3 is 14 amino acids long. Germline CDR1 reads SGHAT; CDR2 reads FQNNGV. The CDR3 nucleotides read TGTGCCAGCAGTGTACAGGGAGTGAACACTGAAGCTTTCTTT. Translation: CASSVQGVNTEAFF.

The CDR3 sequence is CAISDTRGKHEQYF. The CDR3 DNA follows: TGTGCCATCAGTGATACTAGGGGGAAGCACGAGCAGTACTTC. J is TRBJ2-7 and V is TRBV10-3, with D possibly being TRBD1 (6 bases). Germline lookup yields CDR1 ENHRY and CDR2 SYGVKD. Trimming removed 3 bases at V and 5 bases at J, with 14 bases between. CDR3 length: 14 residues.

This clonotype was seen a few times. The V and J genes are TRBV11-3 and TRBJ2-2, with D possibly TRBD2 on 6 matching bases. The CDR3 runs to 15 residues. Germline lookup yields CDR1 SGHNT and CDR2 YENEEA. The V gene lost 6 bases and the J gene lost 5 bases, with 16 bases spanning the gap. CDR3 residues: CASRRRDGWTGELFF. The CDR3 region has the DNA TGTGCCAGCAGACGGAGGGATGGTTGGACCGGGGAGCTGTTTTTT.

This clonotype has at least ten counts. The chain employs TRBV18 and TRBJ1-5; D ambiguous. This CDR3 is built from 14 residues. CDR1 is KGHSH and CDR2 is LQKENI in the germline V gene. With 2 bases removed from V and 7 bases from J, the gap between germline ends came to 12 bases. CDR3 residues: CASSPGRTGQPQHF. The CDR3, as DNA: TGTGCCAGCTCACCAGGACGGACGGGGCAGCCCCAGCATTTT.

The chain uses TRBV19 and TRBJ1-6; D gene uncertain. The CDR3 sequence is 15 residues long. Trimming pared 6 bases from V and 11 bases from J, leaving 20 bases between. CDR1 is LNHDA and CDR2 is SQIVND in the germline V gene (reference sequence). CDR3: CASRTTGSVGAPLHF. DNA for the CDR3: TGTGCCAGTAGGACAACGGGGAGCGTCGGTGCACCCCTCCACTTT.

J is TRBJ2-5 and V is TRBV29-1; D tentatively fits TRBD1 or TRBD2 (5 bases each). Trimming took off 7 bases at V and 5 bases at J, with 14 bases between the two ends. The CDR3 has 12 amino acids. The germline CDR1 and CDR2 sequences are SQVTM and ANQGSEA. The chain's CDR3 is CSETRGSETQYF. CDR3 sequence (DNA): TGCAGCGAGACGAGGGGCAGCGAGACCCAGTACTTC.